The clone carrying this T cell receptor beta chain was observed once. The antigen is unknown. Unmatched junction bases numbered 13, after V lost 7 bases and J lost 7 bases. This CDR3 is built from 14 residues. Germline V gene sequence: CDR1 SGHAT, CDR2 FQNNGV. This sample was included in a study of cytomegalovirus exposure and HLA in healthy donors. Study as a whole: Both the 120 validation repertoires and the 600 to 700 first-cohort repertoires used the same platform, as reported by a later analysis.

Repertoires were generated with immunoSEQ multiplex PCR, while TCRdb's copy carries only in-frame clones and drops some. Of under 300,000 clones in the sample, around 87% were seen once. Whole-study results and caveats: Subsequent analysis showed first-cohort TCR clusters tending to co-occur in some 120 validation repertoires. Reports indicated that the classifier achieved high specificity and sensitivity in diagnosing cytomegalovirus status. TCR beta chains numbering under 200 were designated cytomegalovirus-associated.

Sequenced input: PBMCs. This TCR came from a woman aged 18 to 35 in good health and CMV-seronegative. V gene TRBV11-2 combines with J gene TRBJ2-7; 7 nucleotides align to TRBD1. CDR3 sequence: CASNSGTVGHEQYF. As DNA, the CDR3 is TGTGCCAGCAACTCCGGGACAGTAGGGCATGAGCAGTACTTC.